The 27 T cell receptor beta chains given below trace back to one sample, sequenced in a study of blood T cell repertoires in COVID-19. The table came from immunoSEQ multiplex PCR; TCRdb's copy has only in-frame clones and leaves some out. The sample lists 200,000 or so clones, about 88% seen once, with 2.7% in the top ten. The material sequenced was peripheral blood. Every receptor here comes from a woman aged 55-69 years with acute or convalescent COVID-19.

V gene TRBV5-6 combines with J gene TRBJ2-2; D might be TRBD1 (5 bases). The V gene's germline CDR1 is SGHDT and CDR2 YYEEEE. V dropped 1 base and J dropped 1 base, with 8 bases sitting between them. The CDR3 runs to 15 residues. CDR3 residues: CASSLFGQNTGELFF. CDR3 DNA sequence: TGTGCCAGCAGCTTGTTCGGACAGAACACCGGGGAGCTGTTTTTT.

The table lists this clone with a few counts. The chain uses TRBV4-2 and TRBJ1-2, with 8 bases matching TRBD1. CDR3 size: 17 residues. Per germline, CDR1 LGHNA and CDR2 YNFKEQ. The trim removed 5 bases at V and 0 bases at J, leaving 11 bases unmatched. For the CDR3, the DNA is TGTGCCAGCAGCTCAACGACAGGGGCTGAACCTAACTATGGCTACACCTTC. It encodes CASSSTTGAEPNYGYTF.

The chain is built from TRBV27 and TRBJ1-2, with TRBD1 identical over 12 bases. The CDR3 extends over 15 amino acids. V shed 6 bases, J shed 7 bases, and the junction held 9 bases outside the gene matches. Germline CDR1 MNHEY, CDR2 SMNVEV (reference sequence). The CDR3 reads CASRNGTGGFGGYTF. The CDR3 DNA follows: TGTGCCAGCAGGAACGGGACAGGGGGCTTTGGTGGCTACACCTTC.

The chain carries TRBV21-1 and TRBJ1-6; the D call of TRBD1 is as the table states it, not checked on the DNA. TRBV21-1 is designated a pseudogene. CDR3 length: 17 residues. DNA of the CDR3: TGTGCCAGCAGCAAAGGCGACAACAGGGGGCCGAATTCACCCCTCCACTTT. Protein product: CASSKGDNRGPNSPLHF.

About this clone: Other nucleotide sequences from this sample produce the same CDR3. The chain joins TRBV5-1 to TRBJ2-3; D is uncertain. V lost 3 bases and J lost 2, with 10 bases in between. CDR3 length: 14 residues. Germline lookup yields CDR1 SGHRS and CDR2 YFSETQ. The CDR3 nucleotides are TGCGCCAGCAGCTCTGGCCTGCTCACAGATACGCAGTATTTT. Its protein is CASSSGLLTDTQYF.

This clone has only one observation. Other nucleotide sequences from this sample produce the same CDR3. The V gene is TRBV5-1, the J gene TRBJ2-5, with 8 positions matching TRBD1. The CDR3 totals 14 residues. CDR1 is SGHRS, CDR2 YFSETQ, per germline. With V trimmed by 0 bases and J by 3 bases, 1 base remained unmatched. The CDR3 reads CASSLEQGEETQYF. CDR3 bases: TGCGCCAGCAGCTTGGAACAGGGGGAAGAGACCCAGTACTTC.

The V call is TRBV7-2, the J call TRBJ2-7; a possible D gene is TRBD1 (6 bases). The V gene lost 6 bases and the J gene lost 0 bases, with 18 bases spanning the gap. In germline, CDR1 is SGHTA, CDR2 FQGNSA. There are 16 residues in the CDR3. CDR3 in DNA: TGTGCCAGCAGAACCTCTGGGGGCGCAACCTCCTACGAGCAGTACTTC. This encodes CASRTSGGATSYEQYF.

The chain uses TRBV6-4 and TRBJ2-7, with TRBD1 matching 11 bases. The junction had 4 bases not matched to a gene; V was cut back by 4 bases and J by 5 bases. The CDR3 spans 14 residues. Germline V gene sequence: CDR1 MRHNA, CDR2 SNTAGT. CDR3 coding DNA: TGTGCCAGCAGTGGGGACAGGGGGGACAACGAGCAGTACTTC. This encodes CASSGDRGDNEQYF.

The CDR3 DNA is TGCAGTGCTAGTAGCAGGGACAGGGGTTTGTCTAATGAAAAACTGTTTTTT. This encodes CSASSRDRGLSNEKLFF. The chain links TRBV20-1 to TRBJ1-4, with 10 bases fitting TRBD1. Unmatched junction bases numbered 10, after V lost 3 bases and J lost 3 bases. CDR1 DFQATT and CDR2 SNEGSKA come from the germline V gene (reference sequence). This CDR3 has 17 amino acids.

The chain joins TRBV18 to TRBJ1-1; D possibly corresponds to TRBD1 (5 bases). The CDR3 sequence is 15 residues long. The germline V and J ends were trimmed by 3 bases and 0 bases, with 11 bases remaining between them. In germline, CDR1 is KGHSH, CDR2 LQKENI. CDR3 sequence (DNA): TGTGCCAGCTCACCGGATCAGGACATGAACACTGAAGCTTTCTTT. Its translation: CASSPDQDMNTEAFF.

The genes are TRBV19 and TRBJ2-1, with 11 bases lining up with TRBD1. The CDR3 totals 17 residues. V gave up 4 bases and J gave up 6 bases; unmatched junction bases: 11. The germline gives CDR1 LNHDA, CDR2 SQIVND (reference sequence). The CDR3 spells CASSKHGRGTGGNEQFF. The CDR3 region has the DNA TGTGCCAGTAGTAAACACGGCCGCGGGACAGGGGGCAATGAGCAGTTCTTC.

The chain is built from TRBV14 and TRBJ2-2; 9 bases map to TRBD1. The V segment lost 2 bases and the J segment 2 bases; nucleotides outside the gene matches: 3. Germline V gene data show CDR1 as SGHDN and CDR2 as FVKESK. The CDR3 runs to 16 residues. The CDR3 is CASSQRTGANTGELFF. The CDR3 DNA reads as TGTGCCAGCAGCCAACGGACAGGGGCAAACACCGGGGAGCTGTTTTTT.

Notes on this clone: Other DNA sequences in this sample translate to the same CDR3. The CDR3 DNA sequence: TGCGCCAGCAGCTTGTCGGGACAGGGCGAGGGCTACACCTTC. Its protein is CASSLSGQGEGYTF. This chain uses TRBV5-1 with TRBJ1-2, with TRBD1 matching 9 bases. The CDR3 has 14 residues. Trimming cost V 1 base and J 8 bases; bases outside gene matches: 6. CDR1 is SGHRS, CDR2 YFSETQ, per germline. The variable domain in full, completed from reference TRBV5-1 and TRBJ1-2, reads KAGVTQTPRYLIKTRGQQVTLSCSPISGHRSVSWYQQTPGQGLQFLFEYFSETQRNKGNFPGRFSGRQFSNSRSEMNVSTLELGDSALYLCASSLSGQGEGYTFGSGTRLTVV.

This clone has only a few counts. V and J are TRBV18 and TRBJ1-2; TRBD1 agrees at 9 bases. Germline trimming cut 4 bases from V and 2 bases from J; bases unmatched to any gene: 2. The CDR3 runs 14 residues. Germline assignment: CDR1 KGHSH and CDR2 LQKENI. The CDR3 nucleotides read TGTGCCAGCTCACGGACAGGGGTGAACTATGGCTACACCTTC. Amino acids: CASSRTGVNYGYTF.

This rearrangement joins TRBV7-9 to TRBJ1-2; 7 positions match TRBD1. Germline V gene sequence: CDR1 SEHNR, CDR2 FQNEAQ (reference sequence). The length of the CDR3 is 15 residues. V shed 3 bases, J shed 2 bases, and the junction held 6 bases outside the gene matches. The CDR3 nucleotides read TGTGCCAGCAGCTTTCCGGGACAGATAAACTATGGCTACACCTTC. Its protein product is CASSFPGQINYGYTF. The full variable domain, rest sourced from reference TRBV7-9 and TRBJ1-2, is DTGVSQNPRHKITKRGQNVTFRCDPISEHNRLYWYRQTLGQGPEFLTYFQNEAQLEKSRLLSDRFSAERPKGSFSTLEIQRTEQGDSAMYLCASSFPGQINYGYTFGSGTRLTVV.

The chain employs TRBV2 and TRBJ2-3; 9 bases are a match to TRBD2. Trimming took 5 bases from V and 0 from J; bases not matched to a gene: 9. CDR3 length: 17 residues. Germline values: CDR1 SNHLY, CDR2 FYNNEI. The CDR3 bases are TGTGCCAGCAGTCGCTCCATAGCGGGAGCTAGCACAGATACGCAGTATTTT. This sequence encodes CASSRSIAGASTDTQYF.

This chain links TRBV27 with TRBJ2-7, with TRBD1 as a possible D gene (6 bases). CDR3 length equals 16 residues. V gave up 8 bases and J gave up 0 bases, with 20 bases separating them. The germline V gene has CDR1 MNHEY and CDR2 SMNVEV (reference sequence). This CDR3 is CASGFPPGRGSYEQYF. For the CDR3, the DNA is TGTGCCAGCGGGTTCCCACCGGGCAGGGGCTCCTACGAGCAGTACTTC.

J is TRBJ1-2 and V is TRBV29-1; 8 nucleotides line up with TRBD1. Per the germline V gene, CDR1 is SQVTM and CDR2 is ANQGSEA. The CDR3 totals 12 residues. The V gene end was trimmed by 6 bases and the J gene end by 8 bases; junction bases not matched to a gene: 8. The CDR3 loop is CSVGQGGVGYTF. The CDR3 DNA follows: TGCAGCGTCGGACAGGGCGGGGTCGGCTACACCTTC.

This sequence joins TRBV12-3 or TRBV12-4 and TRBJ1-4, with D possibly matching TRBD1 (5 bases). CDR3 length equals 13 residues. V was pared by 5 bases and J by 8 bases, with 12 bases between. The CDR3 DNA sequence: TGTGCCAGCAGTCCACGGACACTGGAAAAACTGTTTTTT. Amino acids: CASSPRTLEKLFF.

This chain joins TRBV9 and TRBJ1-2; 7 bases match TRBD1. Germline V gene data show CDR1 as SGDLS and CDR2 as YYNGEE. The CDR3 has 13 residues. The V and J ends lost 2 bases and 5 bases, in that order; junction bases with no gene match: 3. The CDR3 sequence is CASSVPGGYGYTF. CDR3 coding DNA: TGTGCCAGCAGCGTTCCAGGGGGATATGGCTACACCTTC.

This clone has just a few counts. The chain joins TRBV18 to TRBJ2-7; TRBD1 matches at 7 bases. V dropped 6 bases and J dropped 2; count of bases not matched to a gene: 7. Germline V lookup: CDR1 KGHSH, CDR2 LQKENI. The CDR3 is made up of 14 amino acids. In nucleotides, the CDR3 is TGTGCCAGCTCCCAGGGTCAGGGGGCCTACGAGCAGTACTTC. Amino acid sequence: CASSQGQGAYEQYF.

This chain uses TRBV5-5 with TRBJ2-1, with 8 bases lining up with TRBD2. Germline CDR1 reads SGHKS; CDR2 reads YYEKEE (reference sequence). The CDR3 is made up of 16 amino acids. Trimming removed 2 bases from V and 7 bases from J; junction bases left unmatched: 11. CDR3 sequence: CASSLNRGGHENEQFF. CDR3 sequence (DNA): TGTGCCAGCAGCTTAAATCGGGGGGGCCATGAGAATGAGCAGTTCTTC.

J is TRBJ1-1 and V is TRBV30, with D possibly matching TRBD1 (6 bases). CDR3 size: 14 residues. Germline values: CDR1 GTSNPN, CDR2 SVGIG (reference sequence). The ends were cut back, 4 bases at V and 2 bases at J, with 14 bases in the middle. The CDR3 here is CAWIVRRGNTEAFF. DNA of the CDR3: TGTGCCTGGATAGTCCGCAGGGGCAACACTGAAGCTTTCTTT.

The gene calls are TRBV7-8 and TRBJ1-4; TRBD1 agrees at 8 bases. There are 15 residues in the CDR3. Trimming at V came to 0 bases and at J to 7 bases, leaving 4 bases not matched to a gene. Germline V gives CDR1 SGHVS, CDR2 FQNEAQ. The CDR3 DNA sequence: TGTGCCAGCAGCTTAGCCCCGGACAGGGCTGAAAAACTGTTTTTT. This encodes CASSLAPDRAEKLFF. Supplemented by reference TRBV7-8 and TRBJ1-4, the full variable domain reads GAGVSQSPRYKVAKRGQDVALRCDPISGHVSLFWYQQALGQGPEFLTYFQNEAQLDKSGLPSDRFFAERPEGSVSTLKIQRTQQEDSAVYLCASSLAPDRAEKLFFGSGTQLSVL.

This chain joins TRBV4-3 and TRBJ1-4, with D maybe TRBD1 (5 bases). There are 15 residues in the CDR3. Germline V gene data show CDR1 as LGHNA and CDR2 as YSLEER. V lost 4 bases, J lost 0 bases, and 9 bases lay in between. CDR3 nucleotide sequence: TGCGCCAGCAGCCGCGGGGCAGCAACTAATGAAAAACTGTTTTTT. Amino acid sequence: CASSRGAATNEKLFF.

This rearrangement joins TRBV5-1 to TRBJ2-3; tentatively, D is TRBD1 (6 bases). The CDR3 is 16 amino acids. CDR1 is SGHRS, CDR2 YFSETQ, per germline. The V end lost 0 bases, the J end lost 2 bases, and 13 bases lay between the germline ends. The CDR3 DNA is TGCGCCAGCAGCTTGGGGGGGACAACCGACACAGATACGCAGTATTTT. Its protein product is CASSLGGTTDTDTQYF.

This clone was seen only once. The V gene is TRBV6-5, the J gene TRBJ2-2, with D possibly TRBD1 on 5 matching bases. V shed 7 bases and J shed 3 bases, with 15 bases lying between them. This CDR3 is built from 15 residues. Germline CDR1 and CDR2: MNHEY and SVGAGI. The CDR3 loop is CASTTARADTGELFF. The DNA for the CDR3 is TGTGCCAGCACAACCGCCAGGGCCGACACCGGGGAGCTGTTTTTT.